Below, 3 T cell receptor beta chains from the same sample are listed, as sequenced in a study of T cells in Graves' hyperthyroidism and ophthalmopathy. Amplified regions were TCR beta CDR3 sequences from RNA transcripts. Carried out on the TCR CDR3, a first-round RT-PCR used the HTBI primer set. TCRdb independently ran MiXCR on the multiplex PCR reads; one entry per CDR3 protein. The sample contains around 530,000 distinct CDR3 sequences, under 20% of which appear only once. Sequencing used blood. The receptors derive from a woman aged 18-30 years with Graves' ophthalmopathy.

This clonotype was recorded a few times. The chain couples TRBV20-1 to TRBJ2-2; D ambiguous. This CDR3 is built from 13 residues. Trimming took 7 bases from V and 4 from J, leaving 13 bases between them. Looked up from germline, CDR1 is DFQATT and CDR2 is SNEGSKA (reference sequence). The CDR3 bases are TGCAGTGTACTGGACGGATCCACCGGGGAGCTGTTTTTT. Translation gives CSVLDGSTGELFF.

The chain recombines TRBV6-1 with TRBJ2-1; no reliable D call. The length of the CDR3 is 15 residues. Per germline, CDR1 MNHNS and CDR2 SASEGT. The V gene lost 8 bases and the J gene lost 1 base, with 15 bases spanning the gap. CDR3 bases: TGTGCCAGCGCCCTCCAGCCGTGGTCCTACAATGAGCAGTTCTTC. Amino acid sequence: CASALQPWSYNEQFF.

The J gene is TRBJ2-1, the V gene TRBV29-1, with TRBD2 matching 9 bases. This CDR3 region has 15 residues. V lost 6 bases to trimming and J lost 0 bases; unmatched junction nucleotides: 6. CDR1 is SQVTM and CDR2 is ANQGSEA in the germline V gene. CDR3 region: CSVIQGLASYNEQFF. The CDR3 nucleotides read TGCAGCGTCATACAGGGACTAGCCTCCTACAATGAGCAGTTCTTC.